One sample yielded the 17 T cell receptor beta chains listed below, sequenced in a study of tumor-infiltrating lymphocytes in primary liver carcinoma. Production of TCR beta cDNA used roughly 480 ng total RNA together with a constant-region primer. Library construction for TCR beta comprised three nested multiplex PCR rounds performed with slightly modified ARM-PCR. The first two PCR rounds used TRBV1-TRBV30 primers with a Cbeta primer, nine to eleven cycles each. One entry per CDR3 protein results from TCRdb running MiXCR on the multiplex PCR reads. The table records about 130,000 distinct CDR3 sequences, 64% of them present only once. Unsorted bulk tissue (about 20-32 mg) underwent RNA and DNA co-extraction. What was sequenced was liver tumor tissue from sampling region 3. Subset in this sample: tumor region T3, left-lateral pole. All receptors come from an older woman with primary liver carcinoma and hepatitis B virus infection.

The CDR3 spells CATSLFYEQFF. The CDR3 DNA follows: TGTGCCACTAGCTTATTCTATGAGCAGTTCTTC. The chain employs TRBV11-3 and TRBJ2-1, with D possibly TRBD2 on 5 matching bases. This CDR3 has 11 amino acids. Between the trimmed V and J ends, which lost 10 bases and 8 bases, there was a span of 12 bases. Germline V gene lookup returns CDR1 SGHNT and CDR2 YENEEA.

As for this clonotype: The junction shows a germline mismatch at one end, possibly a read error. The CDR3 DNA reads as TGTGCCAGCAGCCCCTGGGTAGCGGGAGTTCAAGAGACCCAGTATTTC. It is translated as CASSPWVAGVQETQYF. J is TRBJ2-5 and V is TRBV5-4; 9 bases are a match to TRBD2. Germline CDR1 reads SGHNT; CDR2 reads YYREEE (reference sequence). This CDR3 spans 16 amino acids.

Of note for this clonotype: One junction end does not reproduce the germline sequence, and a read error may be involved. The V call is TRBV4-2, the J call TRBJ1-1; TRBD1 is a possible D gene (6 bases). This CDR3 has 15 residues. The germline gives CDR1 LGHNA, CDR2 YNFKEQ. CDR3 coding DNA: TGTACCAGCAACCCTGGAGGGGGGCGGTCCACTGAAGCTTTCTTT. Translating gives CTSNPGGGRSTEAFF.

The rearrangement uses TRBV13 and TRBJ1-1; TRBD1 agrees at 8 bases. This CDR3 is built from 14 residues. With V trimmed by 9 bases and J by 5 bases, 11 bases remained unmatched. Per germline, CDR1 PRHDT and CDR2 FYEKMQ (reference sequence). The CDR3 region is CASNFRQGSTEAFF. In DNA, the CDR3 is TGTGCCAGTAACTTCCGACAGGGGAGTACTGAAGCTTTCTTT.

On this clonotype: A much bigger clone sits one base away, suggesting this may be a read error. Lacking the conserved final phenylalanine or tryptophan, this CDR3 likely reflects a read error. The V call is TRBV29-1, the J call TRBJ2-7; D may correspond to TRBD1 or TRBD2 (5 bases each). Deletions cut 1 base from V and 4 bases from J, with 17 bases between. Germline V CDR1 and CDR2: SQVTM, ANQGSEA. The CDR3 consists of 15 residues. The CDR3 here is CSVEVPGRPRYEQYL. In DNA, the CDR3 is TGCAGCGTTGAAGTCCCGGGACGTCCGAGGTACGAGCAGTACCTC.

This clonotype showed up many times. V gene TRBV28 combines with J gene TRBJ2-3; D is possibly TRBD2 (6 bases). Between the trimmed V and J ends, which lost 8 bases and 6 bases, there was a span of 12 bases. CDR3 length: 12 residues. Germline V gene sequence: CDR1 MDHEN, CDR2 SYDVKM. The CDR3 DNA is TGTGCCAGCTGGGAGACTAGTGATACGCAGTATTTT. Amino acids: CASWETSDTQYF.

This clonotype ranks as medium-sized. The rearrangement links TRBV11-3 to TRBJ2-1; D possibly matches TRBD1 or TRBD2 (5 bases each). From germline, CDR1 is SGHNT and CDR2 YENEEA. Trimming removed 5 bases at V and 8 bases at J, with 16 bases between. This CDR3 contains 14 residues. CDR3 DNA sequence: TGTGCCAGCAGCCCGGGACCTCTATGGGATGAGCAGTTCTTC. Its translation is CASSPGPLWDEQFF.

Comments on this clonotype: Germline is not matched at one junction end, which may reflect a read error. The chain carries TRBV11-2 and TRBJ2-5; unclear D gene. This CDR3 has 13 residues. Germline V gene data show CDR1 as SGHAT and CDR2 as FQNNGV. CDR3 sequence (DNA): TGTACCAGCAGCTTATGGGGATCTCAGGACCAATACTTC. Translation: CTSSLWGSQDQYF. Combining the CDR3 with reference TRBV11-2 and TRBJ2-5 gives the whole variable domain EAGVAQSPRYKIIEKRQSVAFWCNPISGHATLYWYQQILGQGPKLLIQFQNNGVVDDSQLPKDRFSAERLKGVDSTLKIQPAKLEDSAVYLCTSSLWGSQDQYFGPGTRLLVL.

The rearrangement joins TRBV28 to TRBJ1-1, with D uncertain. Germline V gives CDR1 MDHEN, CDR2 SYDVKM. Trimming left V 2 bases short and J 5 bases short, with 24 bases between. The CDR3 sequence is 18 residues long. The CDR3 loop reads CASSLPSLPGPKRTEAFF. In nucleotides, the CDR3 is TGTGCCAGCAGTTTACCGTCCCTCCCGGGCCCCAAGCGTACTGAAGCTTTCTTT.

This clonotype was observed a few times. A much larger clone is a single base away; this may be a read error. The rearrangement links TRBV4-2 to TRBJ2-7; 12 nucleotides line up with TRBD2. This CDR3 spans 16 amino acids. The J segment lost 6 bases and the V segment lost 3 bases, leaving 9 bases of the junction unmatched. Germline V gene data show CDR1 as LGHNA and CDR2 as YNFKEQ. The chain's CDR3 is CASSQTPSGRATEQYF. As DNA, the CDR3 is TGTGCCAGCAGCCAGACCCCTAGCGGGAGGGCTACCGAGCAGTACTTC.

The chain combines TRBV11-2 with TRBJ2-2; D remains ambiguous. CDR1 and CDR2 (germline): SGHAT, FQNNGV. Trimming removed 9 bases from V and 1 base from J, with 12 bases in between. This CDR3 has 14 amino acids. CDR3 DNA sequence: TGTGCCAGTAGCCTTATAGGGAACACCGGGGAGCTGTTTTTT. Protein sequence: CASSLIGNTGELFF.

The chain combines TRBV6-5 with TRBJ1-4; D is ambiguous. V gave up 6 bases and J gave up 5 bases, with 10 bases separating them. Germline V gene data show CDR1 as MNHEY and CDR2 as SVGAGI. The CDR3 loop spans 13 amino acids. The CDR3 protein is CASSTEQNEKLFF. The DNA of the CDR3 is TGTGCCAGCAGCACAGAGCAGAATGAAAAACTGTTTTTT.

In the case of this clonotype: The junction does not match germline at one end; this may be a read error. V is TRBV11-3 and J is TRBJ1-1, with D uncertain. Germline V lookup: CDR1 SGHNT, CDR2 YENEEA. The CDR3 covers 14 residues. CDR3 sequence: CVSRQDGSNTEAFF. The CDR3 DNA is TGTGTCAGCAGGCAGGACGGCTCGAACACTGAAGCTTTCTTT.

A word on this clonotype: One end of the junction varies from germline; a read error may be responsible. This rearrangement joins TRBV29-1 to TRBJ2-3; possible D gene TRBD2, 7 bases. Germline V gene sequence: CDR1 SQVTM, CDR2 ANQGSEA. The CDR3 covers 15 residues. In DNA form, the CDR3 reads TGCAGCGTCATTAAAAGCGGGACCAGGACAGTTACGCAGTATTTT. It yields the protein CSVIKSGTRTVTQYF.

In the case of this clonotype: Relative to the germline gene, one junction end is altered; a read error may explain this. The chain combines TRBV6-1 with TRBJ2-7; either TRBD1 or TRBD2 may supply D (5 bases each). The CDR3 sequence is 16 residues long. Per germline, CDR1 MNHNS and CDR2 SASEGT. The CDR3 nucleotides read TGTGTCAGCAGTGATGCACCGGGGCAGGTCTCCTACGAGCAGTACTTC. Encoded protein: CVSSDAPGQVSYEQYF.

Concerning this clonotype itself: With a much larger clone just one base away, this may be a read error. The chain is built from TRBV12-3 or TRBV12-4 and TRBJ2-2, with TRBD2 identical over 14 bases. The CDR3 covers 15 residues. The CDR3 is CASRGLAGVPGKLFF. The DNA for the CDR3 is TGTGCCAGCAGGGGACTAGCGGGAGTCCCCGGGAAGCTGTTTTTT.

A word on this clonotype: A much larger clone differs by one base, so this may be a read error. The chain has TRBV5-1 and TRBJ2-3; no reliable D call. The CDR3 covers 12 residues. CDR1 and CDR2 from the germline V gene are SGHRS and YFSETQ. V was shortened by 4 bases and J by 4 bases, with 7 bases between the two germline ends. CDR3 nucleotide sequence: TGCGCCAGCAGCCCATGGCCAGATACGCAGTATTTT. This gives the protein CASSPWPDTQYF.